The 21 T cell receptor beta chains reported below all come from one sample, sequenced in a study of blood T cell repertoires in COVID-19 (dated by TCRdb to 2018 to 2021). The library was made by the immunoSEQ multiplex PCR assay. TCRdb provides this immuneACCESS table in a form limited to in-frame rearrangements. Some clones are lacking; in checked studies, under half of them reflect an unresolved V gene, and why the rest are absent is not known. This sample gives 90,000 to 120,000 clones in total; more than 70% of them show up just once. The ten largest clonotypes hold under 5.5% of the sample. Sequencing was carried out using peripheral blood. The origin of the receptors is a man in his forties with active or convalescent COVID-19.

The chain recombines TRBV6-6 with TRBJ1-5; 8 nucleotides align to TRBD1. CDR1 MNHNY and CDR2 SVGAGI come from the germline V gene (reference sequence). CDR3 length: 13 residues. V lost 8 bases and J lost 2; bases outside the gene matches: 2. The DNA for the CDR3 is TGTGCCAGCCAGACAGGGGGCAATCAGCCCCAGCATTTT. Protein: CASQTGGNQPQHF.

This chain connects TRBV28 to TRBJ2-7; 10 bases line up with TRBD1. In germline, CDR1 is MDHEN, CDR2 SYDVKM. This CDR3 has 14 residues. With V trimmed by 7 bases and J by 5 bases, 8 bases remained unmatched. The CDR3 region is CASIALTGGNEQYF. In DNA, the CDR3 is TGTGCCAGCATTGCTCTGACAGGGGGCAACGAGCAGTACTTC.

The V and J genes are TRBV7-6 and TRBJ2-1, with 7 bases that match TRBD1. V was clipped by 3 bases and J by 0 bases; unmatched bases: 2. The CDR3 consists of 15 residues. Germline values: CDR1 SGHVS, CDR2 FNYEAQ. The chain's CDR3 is CASSFRQGSYNEQFF. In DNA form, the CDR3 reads TGTGCCAGCAGCTTCCGACAGGGCTCCTACAATGAGCAGTTCTTC. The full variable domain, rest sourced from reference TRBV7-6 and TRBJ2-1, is GAGVSQSPRYKVTKRGQDVALRCDPISGHVSLYWYRQALGQGPEFLTYFNYEAQQDKSGLPNDRFSAERPEGSISTLTIQRTEQRDSAMYRCASSFRQGSYNEQFFGPGTRLTVL.

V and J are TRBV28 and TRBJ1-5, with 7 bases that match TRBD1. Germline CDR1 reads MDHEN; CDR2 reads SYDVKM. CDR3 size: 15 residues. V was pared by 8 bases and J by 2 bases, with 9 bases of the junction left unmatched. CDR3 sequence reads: CASDPLGGGNQPQHF. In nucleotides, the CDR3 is TGTGCCAGCGACCCTTTAGGGGGCGGCAATCAGCCCCAGCATTTT.

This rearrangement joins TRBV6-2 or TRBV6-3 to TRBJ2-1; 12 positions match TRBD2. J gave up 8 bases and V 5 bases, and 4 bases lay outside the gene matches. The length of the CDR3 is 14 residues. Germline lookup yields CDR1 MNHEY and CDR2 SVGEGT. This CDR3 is CASSLAGGPDEQFF. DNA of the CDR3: TGTGCCAGCAGTCTAGCGGGAGGGCCCGATGAGCAGTTCTTC.

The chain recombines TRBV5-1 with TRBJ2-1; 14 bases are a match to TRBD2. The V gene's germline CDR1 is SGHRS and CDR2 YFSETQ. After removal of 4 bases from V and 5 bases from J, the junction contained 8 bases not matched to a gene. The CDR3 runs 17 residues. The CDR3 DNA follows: TGCGCCAGCAGCCCACGAGGACTAGCGGGAGGTAACAATGAGCAGTTCTTC. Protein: CASSPRGLAGGNNEQFF.

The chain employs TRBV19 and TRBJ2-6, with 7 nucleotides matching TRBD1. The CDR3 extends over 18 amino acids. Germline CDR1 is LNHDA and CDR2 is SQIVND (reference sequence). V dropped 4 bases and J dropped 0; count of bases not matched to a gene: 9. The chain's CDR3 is CASSNPGQTYSGANVLTF. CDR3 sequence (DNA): TGTGCCAGTAGTAATCCGGGACAGACATACTCTGGGGCCAACGTCCTGACTTTC. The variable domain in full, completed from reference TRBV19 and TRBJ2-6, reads DGGITQSPKYLFRKEGQNVTLSCEQNLNHDAMYWYRQDPGQGLRLIYYSQIVNDFQKGDIAEGYSVSREKKESFPLTVTSAQKNPTAFYLCASSNPGQTYSGANVLTFGAGSRLTVL.

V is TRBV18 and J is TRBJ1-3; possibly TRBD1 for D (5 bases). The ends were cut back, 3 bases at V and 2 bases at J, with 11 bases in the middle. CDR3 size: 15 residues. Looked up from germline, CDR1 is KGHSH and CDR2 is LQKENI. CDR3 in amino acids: CASSPTSGPGNTIYF. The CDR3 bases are TGTGCCAGCTCACCCACCTCAGGGCCTGGAAACACCATATATTTT.

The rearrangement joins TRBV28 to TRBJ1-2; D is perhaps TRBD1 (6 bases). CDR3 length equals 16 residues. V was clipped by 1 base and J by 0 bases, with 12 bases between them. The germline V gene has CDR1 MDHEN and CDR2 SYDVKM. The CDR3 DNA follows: TGTGCCAGCAGTTTATACGGGGGGCAGGCTAACTATGGCTACACCTTC. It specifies CASSLYGGQANYGYTF.

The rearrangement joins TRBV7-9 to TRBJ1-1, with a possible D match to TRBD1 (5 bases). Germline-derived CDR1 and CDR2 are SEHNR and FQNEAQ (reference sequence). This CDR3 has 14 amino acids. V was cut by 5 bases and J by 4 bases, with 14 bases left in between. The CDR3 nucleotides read TGTGCCAGCAGCCCCCCGGGGGTCGGCACTGAAGCTTTCTTT. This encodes CASSPPGVGTEAFF. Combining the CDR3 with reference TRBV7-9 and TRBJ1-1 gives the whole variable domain DTGVSQNPRHKITKRGQNVTFRCDPISEHNRLYWYRQTLGQGPEFLTYFQNEAQLEKSRLLSDRFSAERPKGSFSTLEIQRTEQGDSAMYLCASSPPGVGTEAFFGQGTRLTVV.

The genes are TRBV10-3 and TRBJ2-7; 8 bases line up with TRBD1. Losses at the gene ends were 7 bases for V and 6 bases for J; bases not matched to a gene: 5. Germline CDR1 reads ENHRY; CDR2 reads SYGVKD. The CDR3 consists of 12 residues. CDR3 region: CAIMDREVEQYF. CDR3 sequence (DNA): TGTGCCATCATGGACAGGGAAGTCGAGCAGTACTTC.

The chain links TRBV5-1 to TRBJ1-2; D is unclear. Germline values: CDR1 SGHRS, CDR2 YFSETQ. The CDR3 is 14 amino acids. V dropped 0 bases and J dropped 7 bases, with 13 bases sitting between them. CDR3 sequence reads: CASSLESLWSGYTF. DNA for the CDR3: TGCGCCAGCAGCTTGGAGTCGTTATGGAGTGGCTACACCTTC.

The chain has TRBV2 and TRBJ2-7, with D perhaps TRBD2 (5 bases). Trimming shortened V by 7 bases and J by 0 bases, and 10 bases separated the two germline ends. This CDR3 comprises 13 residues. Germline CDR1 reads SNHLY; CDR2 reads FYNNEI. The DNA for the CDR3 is TGTGCCAGCACGCTAGCCCCCTCCTACGAGCAGTACTTC. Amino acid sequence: CASTLAPSYEQYF.

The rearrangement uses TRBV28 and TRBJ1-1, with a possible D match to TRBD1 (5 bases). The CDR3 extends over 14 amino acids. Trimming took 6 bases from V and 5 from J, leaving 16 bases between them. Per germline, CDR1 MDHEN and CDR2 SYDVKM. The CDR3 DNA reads TGTGCCAGCAGCCGATCGGGGGGAGGGACTGAAGCTTTCTTT. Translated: CASSRSGGGTEAFF. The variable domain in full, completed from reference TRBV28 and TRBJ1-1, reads DVKVTQSSRYLVKRTGEKVFLECVQDMDHENMFWYRQDPGLGLRLIYFSYDVKMKEKGDIPEGYSVSREKKERFSLILESASTNQTSMYLCASSRSGGGTEAFFGQGTRLTVV.

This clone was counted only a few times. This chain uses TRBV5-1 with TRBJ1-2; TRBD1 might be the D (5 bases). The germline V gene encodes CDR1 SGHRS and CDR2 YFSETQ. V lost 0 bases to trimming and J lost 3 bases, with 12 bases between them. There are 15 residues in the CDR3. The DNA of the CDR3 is TGCGCCAGCAGCTTGGAAGGCAGGGCCGACTATGGCTACACCTTC. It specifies CASSLEGRADYGYTF.

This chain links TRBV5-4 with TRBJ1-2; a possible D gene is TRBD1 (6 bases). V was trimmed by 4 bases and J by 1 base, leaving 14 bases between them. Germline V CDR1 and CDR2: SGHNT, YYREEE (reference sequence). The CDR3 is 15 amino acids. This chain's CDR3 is CASSARGALNYGYTF. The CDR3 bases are TGTGCCAGCAGCGCCCGGGGGGCGCTTAACTATGGCTACACCTTC.

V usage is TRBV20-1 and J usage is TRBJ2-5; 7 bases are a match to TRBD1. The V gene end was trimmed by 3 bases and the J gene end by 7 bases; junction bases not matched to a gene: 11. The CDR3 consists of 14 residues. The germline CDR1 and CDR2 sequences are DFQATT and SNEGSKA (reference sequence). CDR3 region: CSASKEVAGGTQYF. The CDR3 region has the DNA TGCAGTGCTAGTAAGGAGGTGGCAGGGGGGACCCAGTACTTC.

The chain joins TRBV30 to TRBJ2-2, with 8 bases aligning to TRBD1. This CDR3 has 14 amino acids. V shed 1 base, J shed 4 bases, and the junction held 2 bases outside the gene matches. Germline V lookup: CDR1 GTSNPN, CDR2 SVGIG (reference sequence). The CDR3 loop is CAWSGTGRTGELFF. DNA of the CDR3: TGTGCCTGGAGTGGGACAGGGCGCACCGGGGAGCTGTTTTTT.

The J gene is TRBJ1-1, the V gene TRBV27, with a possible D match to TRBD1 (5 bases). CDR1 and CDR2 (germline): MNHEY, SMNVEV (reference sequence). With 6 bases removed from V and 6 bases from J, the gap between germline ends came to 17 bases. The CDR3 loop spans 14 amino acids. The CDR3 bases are TGTGCCAGCAGCCTGGGGCAGGGTATCCCTGAAGCTTTCTTT. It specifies CASSLGQGIPEAFF.

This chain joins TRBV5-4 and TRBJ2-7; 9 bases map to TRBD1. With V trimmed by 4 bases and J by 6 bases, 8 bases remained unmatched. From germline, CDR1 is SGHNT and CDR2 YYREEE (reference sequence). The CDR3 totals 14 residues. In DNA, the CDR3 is TGTGCCAGCAGCCTCGGGACAGGGAACGCCGAGCAGTACTTC. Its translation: CASSLGTGNAEQYF.

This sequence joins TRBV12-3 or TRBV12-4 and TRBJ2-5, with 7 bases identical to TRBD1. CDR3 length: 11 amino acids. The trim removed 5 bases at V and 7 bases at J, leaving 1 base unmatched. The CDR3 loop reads CASSPGGTQYF. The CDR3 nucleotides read TGTGCCAGCAGTCCAGGGGGGACCCAGTACTTC.